This T cell receptor (beta chain) emerged from a study of T cells expressing NK-cell markers. Study-wide context: The authors derived TCR beta repertoires from sorted CD3+CD56+NKG2C+, CD3+CD56+NKG2C- and CD3+CD56-NKG2C+ T cells. Serological testing identified seven of the eight sequenced donors as HCMV-seropositive and one as seronegative.

Overall study findings and caveats: The CD3+CD56-NKG2C+ fraction of a handful of donors was likewise dominated by these clonotypes.

Each CDR3 protein gets one entry in TCRdb, which reprocessed the 5' RACE reads and gives no DNA. The table gives under 600,000 distinct CDR3 sequences; the top ten clones make up 1.4% of it. Regarding this clonotype: Its antigen is as yet unknown.

The source material was blood T cells: a sorted CD56 or NKG2C T cell subset, CD4+ or CD8+ T cells, or bulk PBMC T cells (not recorded which). The receptor was derived from a woman between 45 and 65 years old in good health.

CDR3 protein: CASTTPAGSTTGELFF. V gene TRBV25-1 combines with J gene TRBJ2-2; TCRdb's D call, TRBD1, is unchecked because there is no DNA. The CDR3 length is 16 residues. Germline values: CDR1 MGHDK, CDR2 SYGVNS.